The 10 T cell receptor beta chains below all came from one sample that was sequenced in a study of shared clonotypes between healthy human individuals. Profiled with immunoSEQ multiplex PCR; TCRdb holds only in-frame clones, not every one. This sample has 1,400,000 or so clones; approximately 98.5% occur once, and the top ten carry around 0.38%. Material: naive CD4+ T cells sorted from blood. Subset of the sample: CD45RA+ positively selected. Receptors originate from a man between 25 and 39 years old in good health.

This clone came up once. The chain carries TRBV2 and TRBJ1-5; a weak D match, TRBD1 (5 bases). Germline CDR1 SNHLY, CDR2 FYNNEI. V lost 6 bases and J 0 bases, leaving 9 bases between the germline ends. CDR3 length: 14 residues. The CDR3 DNA follows: TGTGCCAGCAGCTACAGGTCTAGCAATCAGCCCCAGCATTTT. The encoded protein is CASSYRSSNQPQHF.

The J gene is TRBJ2-7, the V gene TRBV28, with D perhaps being TRBD1 or TRBD2 (6 bases each). In germline, CDR1 is MDHEN, CDR2 SYDVKM. V was shortened by 10 bases and J by 2 bases, with 15 bases between the two germline ends. This CDR3 has 13 residues. The chain's CDR3 is CAIYPGAPYEQYF. CDR3 nucleotides: TGTGCCATTTACCCGGGGGCGCCCTACGAGCAGTACTTC. The full variable domain, with the rest looked up from reference TRBV28 and TRBJ2-7, is DVKVTQSSRYLVKRTGEKVFLECVQDMDHENMFWYRQDPGLGLRLIYFSYDVKMKEKGDIPEGYSVSREKKERFSLILESASTNQTSMYLCAIYPGAPYEQYFGPGTRLTVT.

This rearrangement joins TRBV7-6 to TRBJ2-7; 15 bases align to TRBD2. The CDR3 is made up of 17 amino acids. With V trimmed by 1 base and J by 0 bases, 1 base remained unmatched. Germline assignment: CDR1 SGHVS and CDR2 FNYEAQ. CDR3 nucleotides: TGTGCCAGCAGCTTAGGGGGACTAGCGGGAGGCTCCTACGAGCAGTACTTC. It codes for CASSLGGLAGGSYEQYF.

V is TRBV5-4 and J is TRBJ2-1; a possible D gene is TRBD1 (5 bases). The CDR3 extends over 15 amino acids. Trimming took 0 bases from V and 4 from J, leaving 11 bases between them. Per germline, CDR1 SGHNT and CDR2 YYREEE (reference sequence). The CDR3 DNA reads TGTGCCAGCAGCTTGGGGCAGGGCATTTACAATGAGCAGTTCTTC. It translates to CASSLGQGIYNEQFF.

The genes are TRBV27 and TRBJ2-1; the D call may be TRBD1 or TRBD2 (6 bases each). The CDR3 extends over 16 amino acids. The germline V and J ends were trimmed by 6 bases and 10 bases, with 25 bases remaining between them. CDR1 is MNHEY and CDR2 is SMNVEV in the germline V gene (reference sequence). CDR3 loop: CASSPLRGAGLIEQFF. The CDR3 nucleotides read TGTGCCAGCAGCCCCCTGAGGGGGGCGGGACTCATAGAGCAGTTCTTC.

The chain recombines TRBV10-3 with TRBJ2-7; 7 bases map to TRBD2. This CDR3 has 13 residues. The J segment lost 3 bases and the V segment lost 7 bases, leaving 6 bases of the junction unmatched. Germline lookup yields CDR1 ENHRY and CDR2 SYGVKD. The CDR3 sequence is CAIKGGSRYEQYF. The CDR3 DNA reads as TGTGCCATCAAAGGCGGGAGTCGCTACGAGCAGTACTTC.

The V and J genes are TRBV11-2 and TRBJ2-2; maybe TRBD2 (6 bases). CDR1 and CDR2 (germline): SGHAT, FQNNGV. V lost 0 bases and J lost 7, with 12 bases in between. The CDR3 length is 15 residues. CDR3 residues: CASSLDGGTLGELFF. The CDR3 region has the DNA TGTGCCAGCAGCTTAGATGGTGGGACTCTCGGGGAGCTGTTTTTT.

J is TRBJ2-1 and V is TRBV18; a weak D match, TRBD1 (5 bases). Germline-derived CDR1 and CDR2 are KGHSH and LQKENI. The V end lost 3 bases, the J end lost 8 bases, and 8 bases lay between the germline ends. This CDR3 has 12 amino acids. In nucleotides, the CDR3 is TGTGCCAGCTCACCGGGGCTAGATGAGCAGTTCTTC. Residues: CASSPGLDEQFF.

This clone was found once. The rearrangement links TRBV28 to TRBJ2-7; D gene uncertain. The CDR3 covers 14 residues. Germline assignment: CDR1 MDHEN and CDR2 SYDVKM. V was trimmed by 3 bases and J by 3 bases, leaving 12 bases between them. CDR3 region: CASSFSATYYEQYF. As DNA, the CDR3 is TGTGCCAGCAGTTTTTCGGCAACCTACTACGAGCAGTACTTC.

This sequence joins TRBV7-2 and TRBJ2-1; 7 bases map to TRBD2. With V trimmed by 5 bases and J by 4 bases, 11 bases remained unmatched. CDR3 length equals 16 residues. Germline-derived CDR1 and CDR2 are SGHTA and FQGNSA. The CDR3 nucleotides are TGTGCCAGCAGCACCGGAGCTCGCGGGGGTTACAATGAGCAGTTCTTC. This translates into CASSTGARGGYNEQFF.